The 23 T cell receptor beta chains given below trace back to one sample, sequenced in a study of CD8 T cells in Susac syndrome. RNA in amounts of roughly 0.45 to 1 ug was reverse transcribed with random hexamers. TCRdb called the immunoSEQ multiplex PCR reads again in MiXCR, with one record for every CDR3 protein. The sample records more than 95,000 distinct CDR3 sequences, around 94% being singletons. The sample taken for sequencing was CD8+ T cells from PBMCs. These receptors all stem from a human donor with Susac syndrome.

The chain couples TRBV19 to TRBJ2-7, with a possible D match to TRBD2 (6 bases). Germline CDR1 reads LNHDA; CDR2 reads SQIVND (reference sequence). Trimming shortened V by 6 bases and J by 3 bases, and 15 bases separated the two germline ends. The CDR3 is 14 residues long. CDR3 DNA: TGTGCCAGTAGCGCGTGGACGGGGGACTACGAGCAGTACTTC. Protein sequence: CASSAWTGDYEQYF.

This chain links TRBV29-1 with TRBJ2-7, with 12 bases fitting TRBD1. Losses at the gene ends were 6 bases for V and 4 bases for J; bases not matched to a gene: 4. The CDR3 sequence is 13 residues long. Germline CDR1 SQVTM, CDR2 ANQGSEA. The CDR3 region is CSVGQGAGYEQYF. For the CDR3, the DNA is TGCAGCGTGGGACAGGGGGCTGGGTACGAGCAGTACTTC.

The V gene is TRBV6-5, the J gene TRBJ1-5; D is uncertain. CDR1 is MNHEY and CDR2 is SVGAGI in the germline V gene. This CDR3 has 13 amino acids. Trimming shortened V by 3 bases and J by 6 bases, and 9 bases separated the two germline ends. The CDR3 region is CASSYPQRQPQHF. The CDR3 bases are TGTGCCAGCAGTTATCCCCAGCGTCAGCCCCAGCATTTT.

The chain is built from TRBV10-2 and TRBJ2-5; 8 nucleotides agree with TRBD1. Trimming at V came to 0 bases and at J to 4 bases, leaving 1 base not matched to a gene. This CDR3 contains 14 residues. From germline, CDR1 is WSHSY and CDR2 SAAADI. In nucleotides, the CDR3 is TGCGCCAGCAGTGAGTCCGGGACAGGAGAGACCCAGTACTTC. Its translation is CASSESGTGETQYF.

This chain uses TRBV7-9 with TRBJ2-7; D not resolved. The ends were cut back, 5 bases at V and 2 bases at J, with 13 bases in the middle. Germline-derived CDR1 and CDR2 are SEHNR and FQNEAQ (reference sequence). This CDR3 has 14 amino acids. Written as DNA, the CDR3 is TGTGCCAGCAGCCGACCCAACGGCCCCTACGAGCAGTACTTC. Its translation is CASSRPNGPYEQYF. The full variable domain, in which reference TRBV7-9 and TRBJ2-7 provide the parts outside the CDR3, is DTGVSQNPRHKITKRGQNVTFRCDPISEHNRLYWYRQTLGQGPEFLTYFQNEAQLEKSRLLSDRFSAERPKGSFSTLEIQRTEQGDSAMYLCASSRPNGPYEQYFGPGTRLTVT.

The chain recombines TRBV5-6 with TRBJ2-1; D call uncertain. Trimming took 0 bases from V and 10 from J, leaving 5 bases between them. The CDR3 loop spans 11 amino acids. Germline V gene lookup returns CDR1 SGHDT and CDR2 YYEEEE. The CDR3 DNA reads TGTGCCAGCAGCTTGGCGGCAGAGCAGTTCTTC. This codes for CASSLAAEQFF.

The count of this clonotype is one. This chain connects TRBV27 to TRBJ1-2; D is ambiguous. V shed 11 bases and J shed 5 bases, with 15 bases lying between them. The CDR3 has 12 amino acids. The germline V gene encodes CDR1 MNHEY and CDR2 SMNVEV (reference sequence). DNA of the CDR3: TGTGCCGTCCTTCGCACTGGATATGGCTACACCTTC. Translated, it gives CAVLRTGYGYTF.

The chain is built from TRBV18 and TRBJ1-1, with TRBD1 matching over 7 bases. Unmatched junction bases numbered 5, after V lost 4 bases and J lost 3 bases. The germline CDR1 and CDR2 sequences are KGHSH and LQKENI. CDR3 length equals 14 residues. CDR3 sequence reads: CASSRDRGHTEAFF. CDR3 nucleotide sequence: TGTGCCAGCTCACGGGACAGAGGCCACACTGAAGCTTTCTTT.

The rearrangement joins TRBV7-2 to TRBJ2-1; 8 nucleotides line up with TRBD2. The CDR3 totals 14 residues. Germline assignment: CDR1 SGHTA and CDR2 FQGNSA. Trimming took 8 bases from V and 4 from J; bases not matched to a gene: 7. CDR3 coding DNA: TGTGCCAGCGCGGGGGTAGCGGGGTACAATGAGCAGTTCTTC. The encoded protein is CASAGVAGYNEQFF.

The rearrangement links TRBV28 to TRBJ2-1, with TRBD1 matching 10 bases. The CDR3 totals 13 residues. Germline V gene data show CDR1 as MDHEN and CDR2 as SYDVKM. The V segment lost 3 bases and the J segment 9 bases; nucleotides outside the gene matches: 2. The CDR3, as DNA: TGTGCCAGCAGTTTTCGGACAGGGGGTGAGCAGTTCTTC. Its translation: CASSFRTGGEQFF.

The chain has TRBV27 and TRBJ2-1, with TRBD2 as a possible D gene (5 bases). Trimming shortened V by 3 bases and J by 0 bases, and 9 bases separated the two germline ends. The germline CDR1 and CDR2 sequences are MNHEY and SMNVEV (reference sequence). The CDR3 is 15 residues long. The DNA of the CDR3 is TGTGCCAGCAGTTTGTTTGGGAGCTCCTACAATGAGCAGTTCTTC. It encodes CASSLFGSSYNEQFF.

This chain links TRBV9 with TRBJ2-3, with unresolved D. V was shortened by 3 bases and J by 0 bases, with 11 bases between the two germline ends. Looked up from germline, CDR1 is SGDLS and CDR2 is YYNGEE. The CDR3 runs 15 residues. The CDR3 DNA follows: TGTGCCAGCAGCGCCCGGTCCGACAGCACAGATACGCAGTATTTT. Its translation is CASSARSDSTDTQYF.

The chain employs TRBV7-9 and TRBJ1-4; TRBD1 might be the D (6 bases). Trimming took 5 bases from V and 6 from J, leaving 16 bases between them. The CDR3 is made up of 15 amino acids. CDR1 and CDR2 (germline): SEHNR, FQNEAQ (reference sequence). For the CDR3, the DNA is TGTGCCAGCAGCCGATCGACAGGTGATCATGAAAAACTGTTTTTT. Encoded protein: CASSRSTGDHEKLFF.

CDR3 protein: CASRNTYEQYF. The CDR3 coding sequence is TGCGCCAGCAGAAACACCTACGAGCAGTACTTC. The chain joins TRBV5-1 to TRBJ2-7; D call uncertain. From germline, CDR1 is SGHRS and CDR2 YFSETQ. Trimming stripped 5 bases from V and 2 bases from J, with 5 bases between. The CDR3 spans 11 residues.

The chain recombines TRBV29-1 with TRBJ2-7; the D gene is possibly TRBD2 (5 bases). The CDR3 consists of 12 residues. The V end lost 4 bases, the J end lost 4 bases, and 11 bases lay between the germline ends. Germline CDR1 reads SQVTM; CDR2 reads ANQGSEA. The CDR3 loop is CSVVVGGYEQYF. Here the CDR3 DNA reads TGCAGCGTTGTGGTAGGAGGTTACGAGCAGTACTTC.

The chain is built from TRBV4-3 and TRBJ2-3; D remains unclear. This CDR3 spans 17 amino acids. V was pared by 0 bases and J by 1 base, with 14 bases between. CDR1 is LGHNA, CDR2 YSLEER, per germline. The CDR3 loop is CASSQDGSGDGTDTQYF. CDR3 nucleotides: TGCGCCAGCAGCCAAGATGGCTCGGGCGACGGCACAGATACGCAGTATTTT.

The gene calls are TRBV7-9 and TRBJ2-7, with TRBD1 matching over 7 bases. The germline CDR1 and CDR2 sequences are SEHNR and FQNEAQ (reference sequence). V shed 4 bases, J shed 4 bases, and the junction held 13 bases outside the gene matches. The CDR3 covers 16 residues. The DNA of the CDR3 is TGTGCCAGCAGCTCCGAACGACCGGGACAGATATACGAGCAGTACTTC. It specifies CASSSERPGQIYEQYF.

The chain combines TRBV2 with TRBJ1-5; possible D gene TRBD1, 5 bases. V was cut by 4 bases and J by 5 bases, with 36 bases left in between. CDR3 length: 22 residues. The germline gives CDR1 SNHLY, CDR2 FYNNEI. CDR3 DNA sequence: TGTGCCAGCAGTGGTAAATTCAGGGAACCACAACGGCGGGGAGAGCAGCATCAGCCCCAGCATTTT. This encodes CASSGKFREPQRRGEQHQPQHF.

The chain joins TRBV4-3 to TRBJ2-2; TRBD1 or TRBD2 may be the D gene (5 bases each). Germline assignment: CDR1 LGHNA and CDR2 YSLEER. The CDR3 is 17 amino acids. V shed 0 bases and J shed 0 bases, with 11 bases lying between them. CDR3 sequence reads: CASSQDALGANTGELFF. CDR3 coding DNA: TGCGCCAGCAGCCAAGATGCCCTGGGGGCGAACACCGGGGAGCTGTTTTTT.

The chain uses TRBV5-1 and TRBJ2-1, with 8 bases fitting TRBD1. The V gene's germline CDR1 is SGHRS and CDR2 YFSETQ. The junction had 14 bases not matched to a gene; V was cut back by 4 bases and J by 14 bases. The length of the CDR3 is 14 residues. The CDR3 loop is CASSQSAGQGGEFF. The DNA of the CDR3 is TGCGCCAGCAGCCAATCCGCCGGACAGGGTGGGGAGTTCTTC.

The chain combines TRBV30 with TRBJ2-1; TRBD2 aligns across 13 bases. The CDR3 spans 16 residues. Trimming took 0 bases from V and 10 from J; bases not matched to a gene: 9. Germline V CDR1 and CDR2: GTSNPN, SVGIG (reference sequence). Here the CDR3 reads CAWSVLGLAGAGEQFF. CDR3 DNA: TGTGCCTGGAGTGTACTCGGACTAGCGGGAGCTGGGGAGCAGTTCTTC.

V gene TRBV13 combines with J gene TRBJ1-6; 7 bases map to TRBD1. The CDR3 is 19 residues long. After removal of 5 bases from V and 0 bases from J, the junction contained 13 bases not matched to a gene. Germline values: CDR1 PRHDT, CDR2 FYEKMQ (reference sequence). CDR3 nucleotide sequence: TGTGCCAGCAGCCCAAACCCGACAGGGCGAAGCTCCTATAATTCACCCCTCCACTTT. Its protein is CASSPNPTGRSSYNSPLHF.

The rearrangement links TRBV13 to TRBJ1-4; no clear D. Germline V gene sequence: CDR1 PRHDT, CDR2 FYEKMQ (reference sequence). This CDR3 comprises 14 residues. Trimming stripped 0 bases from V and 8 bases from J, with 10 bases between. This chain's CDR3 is CASSLGSMGEKLFF. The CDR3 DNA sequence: TGTGCCAGCAGCTTAGGATCTATGGGAGAAAAACTGTTTTTT.